Listed below are T cell receptor beta chains from one sample, sequenced in a study of identifying expanded T cells in peripheral blood. Sequencing was performed with immunoSEQ multiplex PCR; in TCRdb, only in-frame clones are kept and a portion is missing. The data contain tens of thousands of clones, approximately 91% of them singletons. Sequenced input: blood. Receptor source: a person aged 18 to 75 in good health. The CDR3 runs from the conserved cysteine through the conserved F or W. D genes are given only for firm matches. Clone size is given for some rows only: seen once, a few or many times, or a class if the clone is expanded.

j_gene	len	abundance	d_gene	v_gene	CDR3nt	CDR3aa
TRBJ1-2	14	NA	TRBD1	TRBV15	TGTGCCACCAGCGGGGAAGGGGGCGACTATGGCTACACCTTC	CATSGEGGDYGYTF
TRBJ2-3	14	NA	NA	TRBV11-1	TGTGCCAGCAGCTTTGAGGGAATCGGAGATACGCAGTATTTT	CASSFEGIGDTQYF
TRBJ2-2	15	NA	NA	TRBV7-3	TGTGCCAGTGAAGTGGGGGGCGGATACACCGGGGAGCTGTTTTTT	CASEVGGGYTGELFF
TRBJ2-2	14	NA	TRBD2	TRBV6-5	TGTGCCAGCAGTTACTCGGCGGGAGCCGGGGAGCTGTTTTTT	CASSYSAGAGELFF
TRBJ2-5	16	NA	TRBD2	TRBV7-3	TGTGCCAGCAGCTTAACGGCTAGCGGGCTGGGCGAGACCCAGTACTTC	CASSLTASGLGETQYF
TRBJ2-1	14	once	NA	TRBV7-2	TGTGCCAGCAGAGGCAGGGAGGCCTACAATGAGCAGTTCTTC	CASRGREAYNEQFF
TRBJ1-2	13	NA	NA	TRBV6-5	TGTGCCAGCAGCCCGGGCCTAAGGAATGGCTACACCTTC	CASSPGLRNGYTF
TRBJ1-5	15	NA	NA	TRBV6-1	TGTGCCAGCAGTGAAAGAAGGGATAGCAATCAGCCCCAGCATTTT	CASSERRDSNQPQHF
TRBJ2-6	13	NA	NA	TRBV6-5	TGTGCCAGCAGTCAAACTGGGGCCAACGTCCTGACTTTC	CASSQTGANVLTF
TRBJ1-3	12	once	NA	TRBV11-2	TGTGCCAGCACCTCCCCTGGAAACACCATATATTTT	CASTSPGNTIYF
TRBJ2-5	15	NA	TRBD2	TRBV5-1	TGCGCCAGCAGCTTGGCCGGCGGGGGAGAAGAGACCCAGTACTTC	CASSLAGGGEETQYF
TRBJ1-2	9	NA	NA	TRBV5-3	TGTGCCGGTAGGCTGGGCCACACCTTC	CAGRLGHTF
TRBJ2-2	14	NA	NA	TRBV2	TGTGCCATCACCGGGACTGTGAACACCGGGGAGCTGTTTTTT	CAITGTVNTGELFF
TRBJ2-5	14	few	NA	TRBV5-1	TGCGCCAGCAAATTTATAGGGAGTGGAGAGACCCAGTACTTC	CASKFIGSGETQYF
TRBJ2-5	15	NA	NA	TRBV11-2	TGTGCCAGCAGCTTAGGTGGCCCCTCCGGCGAGACCCAGTACTTC	CASSLGGPSGETQYF
TRBJ1-2	13	NA	TRBD1	TRBV19	TGTGCCAGTAGTACCAGGGGGCGGGATGGCTACACCTTC	CASSTRGRDGYTF
TRBJ1-5	14	NA	NA	TRBV19	TGTGCCAGTAACGGGGCCTTGAGCAATCAGCCCCAGCATTTT	CASNGALSNQPQHF
TRBJ2-5	14	NA	TRBD2	TRBV4-3	TGCGCCAGCAGCCCTCGGGGGGGGCGAGAGACCCAGTACTTC	CASSPRGGRETQYF
TRBJ2-1	16	NA	NA	TRBV21-1	TGTGCCAGCAGCACTTTGACTAGCGGGGAGTACAATGAGCAGTTCTTC	CASSTLTSGEYNEQFF
TRBJ2-5	15	NA	TRBD2	TRBV7-8	TGTGCCAGCAGCTTTGGGACTAGCGGGGGGGAGACCCAGTACTTC	CASSFGTSGGETQYF
TRBJ1-1	12	NA	NA	TRBV19	TGTGCCAGCAGGGGAGCTCCGGGTGAAGCTTTCTTT	CASRGAPGEAFF
TRBJ2-5	15	NA	TRBD2	TRBV5-4	TGTGCCAGCAGGTTTAGCGGGGGGGCCCAAGAGACCCAGTACTTC	CASRFSGGAQETQYF
TRBJ1-4	14	NA	TRBD1	TRBV6-6	TGTGCCAGCACTTATGACAGGGTAAATGAAAAACTGTTTTTT	CASTYDRVNEKLFF
TRBJ2-1	16	NA	TRBD2	TRBV5-6	TGTGCCAGCAGCTTGAGGGGGACTAGCGGGAGCAATGAGCAGTTCTTC	CASSLRGTSGSNEQFF
TRBJ2-7	18	once	NA	TRBV12-2	TGTGCAAGTCGCTTAGCGTCCCAAAGCGGGGGGACCACCTACGAGCAGTACTTC	CASRLASQSGGTTYEQYF
TRBJ1-2	15	NA	NA	TRBV4-3	TGCGCCAGCAGCCAAAATATGGGGGAAAACTATGGCTACACCTTC	CASSQNMGENYGYTF
TRBJ1-2	13	NA	NA	TRBV2	TGTGCCAGCGCCCCGATCAGCGACTATGGCTACACCTTC	CASAPISDYGYTF
TRBJ1-5	13	NA	NA	TRBV7-3	TGTGCCAGCAGCTTAGGACGCGATCAGCCCCAGCATTTT	CASSLGRDQPQHF
TRBJ2-3	11	once	NA	TRBV20-1	TGCAGTGCTCCCAGGGGAGATACGCAGTATTTT	CSAPRGDTQYF
TRBJ2-3	17	once	NA	TRBV11-2	TGTGCCAGCAGCTTAGTTTTGTCTGCGTTGGGCACAGATACGCAGTATTTT	CASSLVLSALGTDTQYF
TRBJ2-2	16	NA	NA	TRBV9	TGTGCCAGCAGCCTCGTCGGTGGGGAAGGCACCGGGGAGCTGTTTTTT	CASSLVGGEGTGELFF
TRBJ1-3	15	NA	NA	TRBV5-4	TGTGCCAGCAGCTTCGGCGGCAGCTCTGGAAACACCATATATTTT	CASSFGGSSGNTIYF
TRBJ2-5	12	once	NA	TRBV5-4	TGTGCCAGCAGCTTGCAAGGGGAGACCCAGTACTTC	CASSLQGETQYF
TRBJ2-5	13	NA	NA	TRBV10-1	TGCGCCAGCAGTTCTAGCCGCAAAGAGACCCAGTACTTC	CASSSSRKETQYF
TRBJ2-5	14	NA	NA	TRBV9	TGTGCCAGCAGCATGACTAGTCGGGGAGAGACCCAGTACTTC	CASSMTSRGETQYF
TRBJ2-3	14	few	NA	TRBV2	TGTGCCAGCAGTTTTAGCGAATTACCAGATACGCAGTATTTT	CASSFSELPDTQYF
TRBJ2-5	14	NA	NA	TRBV5-1	TGCGCCAGCGCGGGGGCATCCTTCCAAGAGACCCAGTACTTC	CASAGASFQETQYF
TRBJ2-1	15	NA	NA	TRBV7-2	TGTGCCAGCAGCTTCTACGTCCCCCCCTACGATGAGCAGTTCTTC	CASSFYVPPYDEQFF
TRBJ1-5	14	NA	TRBD1	TRBV6-1	TGTGCCAGCGTGGGCCAGGGGGCTAATCAGCCCCAGCATTTT	CASVGQGANQPQHF
TRBJ2-7	12	NA	NA	TRBV29-1	TGCAGCGTCGAGGACAAGTCCTACGAGCAGTACTTC	CSVEDKSYEQYF
TRBJ1-6	13	NA	NA	TRBV5-4	TGTGCCAGCAGTCTACCTAATAATTCACCCCTCCACTTT	CASSLPNNSPLHF
TRBJ1-4	16	few	TRBD1	TRBV4-2	TGTGCCAGCAGCCAAGGCGGGCAGGGGGCAGTGGAAAAACTGTTTTTT	CASSQGGQGAVEKLFF